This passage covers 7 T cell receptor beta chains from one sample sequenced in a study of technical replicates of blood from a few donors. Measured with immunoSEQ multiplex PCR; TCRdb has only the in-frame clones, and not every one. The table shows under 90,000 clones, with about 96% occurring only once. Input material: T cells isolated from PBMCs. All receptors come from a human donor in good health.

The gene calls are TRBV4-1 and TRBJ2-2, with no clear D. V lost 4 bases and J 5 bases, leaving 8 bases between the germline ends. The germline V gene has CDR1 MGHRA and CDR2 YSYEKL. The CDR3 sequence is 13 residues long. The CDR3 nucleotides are TGCGCCAGCAGCCGTCCTGCGACCGGGGAGCTGTTTTTT. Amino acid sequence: CASSRPATGELFF.

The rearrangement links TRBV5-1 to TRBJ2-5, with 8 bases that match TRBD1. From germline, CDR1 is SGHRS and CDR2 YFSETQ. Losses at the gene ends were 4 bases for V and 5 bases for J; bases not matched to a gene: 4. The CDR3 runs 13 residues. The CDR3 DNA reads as TGCGCCAGCAGCGGACAGGGTGACGAGACCCAGTACTTC. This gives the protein CASSGQGDETQYF.

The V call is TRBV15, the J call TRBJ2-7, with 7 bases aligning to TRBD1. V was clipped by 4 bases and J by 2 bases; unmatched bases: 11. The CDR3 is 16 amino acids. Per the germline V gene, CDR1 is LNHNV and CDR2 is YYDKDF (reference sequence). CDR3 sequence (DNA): TGTGCCACCAGCACCTTAGAGGACAGGCGGACCTACGAGCAGTACTTC. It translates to CATSTLEDRRTYEQYF.

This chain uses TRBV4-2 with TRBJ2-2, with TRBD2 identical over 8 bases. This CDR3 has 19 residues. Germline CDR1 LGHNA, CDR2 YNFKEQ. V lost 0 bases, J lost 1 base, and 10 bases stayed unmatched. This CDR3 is CASSQDQGGGWLNTGELFF. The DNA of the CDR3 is TGTGCCAGCAGCCAAGATCAGGGCGGGGGGTGGTTGAACACCGGGGAGCTGTTTTTT.

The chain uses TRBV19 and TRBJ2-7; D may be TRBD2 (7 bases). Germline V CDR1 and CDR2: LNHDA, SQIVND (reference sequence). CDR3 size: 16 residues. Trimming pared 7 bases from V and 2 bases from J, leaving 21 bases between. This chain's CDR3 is CASKGDVSGAPYEQYF. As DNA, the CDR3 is TGTGCCAGTAAGGGGGATGTGAGCGGGGCTCCCTACGAGCAGTACTTC.

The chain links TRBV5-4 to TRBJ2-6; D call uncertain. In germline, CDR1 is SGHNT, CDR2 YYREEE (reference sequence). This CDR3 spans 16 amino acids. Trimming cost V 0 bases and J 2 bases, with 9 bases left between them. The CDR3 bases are TGTGCCAGCAGCTTGGGGTGGCAAGCTGGGGCCAACGTCCTGACTTTC. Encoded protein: CASSLGWQAGANVLTF.

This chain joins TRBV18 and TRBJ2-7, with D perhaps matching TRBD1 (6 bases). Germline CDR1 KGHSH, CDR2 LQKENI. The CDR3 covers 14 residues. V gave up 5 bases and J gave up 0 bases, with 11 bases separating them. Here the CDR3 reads CASSARQASYEQYF. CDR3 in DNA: TGTGCCAGCTCAGCTCGACAGGCCTCCTACGAGCAGTACTTC.